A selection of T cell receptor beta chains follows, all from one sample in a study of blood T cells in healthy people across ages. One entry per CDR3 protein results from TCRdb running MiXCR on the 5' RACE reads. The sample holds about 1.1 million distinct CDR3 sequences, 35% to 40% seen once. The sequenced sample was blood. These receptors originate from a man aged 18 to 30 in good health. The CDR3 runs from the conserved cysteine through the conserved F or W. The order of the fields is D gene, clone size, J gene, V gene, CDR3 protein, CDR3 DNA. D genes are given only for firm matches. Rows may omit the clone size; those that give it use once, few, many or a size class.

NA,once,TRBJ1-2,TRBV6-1,CASKVGSGGYGYTF,TGTGCCAGCAAGGTGGGATCCGGGGGCTATGGCTACACCTTC
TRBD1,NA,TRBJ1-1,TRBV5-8,CASSLGDRVFTEAFF,TGTGCCAGCAGCTTGGGGGACAGGGTTTTCACTGAAGCTTTCTTT
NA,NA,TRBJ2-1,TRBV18,CASSPMINRVSGNGQFF,TGTGCCAGCTCACCAATGATTAACAGGGTATCGGGCAATGGGCAGTTCTTC
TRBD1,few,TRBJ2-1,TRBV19,CASSRDRDLTNEQFF,TGTGCCAGTAGTCGGGACAGGGATTTAACTAATGAGCAGTTCTTC
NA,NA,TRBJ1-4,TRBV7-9,CTSSFSDGELREKLFF,TGTACCAGCAGCTTTTCCGATGGGGAACTCCGTGAAAAACTGTTTTTT
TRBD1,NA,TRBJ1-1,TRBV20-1,CSALTGTGGYGTEAFF,TGCAGTGCTCTCACCGGGACAGGGGGCTATGGCACTGAAGCTTTCTTT
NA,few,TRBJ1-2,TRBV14,CASSQVRGGGYTF,TGTGCCAGCAGCCAAGTCAGGGGAGGTGGCTACACCTTC
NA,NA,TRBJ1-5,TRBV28,CASSPGGRDSNQAQHF,TGTGCCAGCAGTCCTGGGGGTAGGGATAGCAATCAGGCCCAGCATTTT
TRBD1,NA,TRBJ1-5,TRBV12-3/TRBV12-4,CASSRDRGVVGHF,TGTGCCAGCAGTCGGGACAGGGGTGTTGTGGGGCATTTT
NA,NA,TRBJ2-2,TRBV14,CASSAGHNTGELFF,TGTGCCAGCAGCGCGGGACACAACACCGGGGAGCTGTTTTTT
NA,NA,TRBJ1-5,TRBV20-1,CSARADQGNQPQHF,TGCAGTGCTAGAGCTGACCAGGGCAATCAGCCCCAGCATTTT
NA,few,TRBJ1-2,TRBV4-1,CASSQAARDYGYTF,TGCGCCAGCAGCCAGGCTGCACGGGACTATGGCTACACCTTC
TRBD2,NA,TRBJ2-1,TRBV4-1,CASSQERASGYSEQFF,TGCGCCAGCAGCCAAGAAAGGGCTAGCGGGTACAGTGAGCAGTTCTTC
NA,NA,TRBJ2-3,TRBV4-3,CASSQGSRASTDTQYF,TGCGCCAGCAGCCAAGGGTCCAGAGCCAGCACAGATACGCAGTATTTT
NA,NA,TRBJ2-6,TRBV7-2,CASSLRWGTTGANVLTF,TGTGCCAGCAGCTTAAGGTGGGGAACTACTGGGGCCAACGTCCTGACTTTC
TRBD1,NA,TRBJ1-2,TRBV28,CASSLSDRVLYGYTF,TGTGCCAGCAGTCTTAGTGACAGGGTACTCTATGGCTACACCTTC
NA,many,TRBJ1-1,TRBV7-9,CASSPRTENTEAFF,TGTGCCAGCAGCCCCAGGACAGAGAACACTGAAGCTTTCTTT
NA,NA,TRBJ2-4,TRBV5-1,CASSLGSKGWAKNIQYF,TGCGCCAGCAGCTTGGGTAGTAAGGGATGGGCCAAAAACATTCAGTACTTC
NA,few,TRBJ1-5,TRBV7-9,CASSPRGPNQPQHF,TGTGCCAGCAGCCCTCGAGGCCCTAATCAGCCCCAGCATTTT
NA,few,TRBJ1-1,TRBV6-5,CASQRTLLNTEAFF,TGTGCCAGCCAAAGGACCCTTCTGAACACTGAAGCTTTCTTT
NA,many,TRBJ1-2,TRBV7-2,CASSLALGDVNYGYTF,TGTGCCAGCAGCTTAGCGCTTGGAGACGTAAACTATGGCTACACCTTC
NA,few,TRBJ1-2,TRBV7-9,CASSPQREGLLYGYTF,TGTGCCAGCAGCCCTCAGAGGGAGGGACTACTCTATGGCTACACCTTC
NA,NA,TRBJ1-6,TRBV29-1,CSGRTGENSPLHF,TGCAGCGGCAGAACGGGGGAAAATTCACCCCTCCACTTT
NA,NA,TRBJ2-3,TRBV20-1,CSAQDGDTQYF,TGCAGTGCACAGGACGGGGATACGCAGTATTTT
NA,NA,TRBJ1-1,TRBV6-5,CASSYGWRGSTEAFF,TGTGCCAGCAGTTACGGGTGGCGGGGATCCACTGAAGCTTTCTTT
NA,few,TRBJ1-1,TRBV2,CASRGATEAFF,TGTGCCAGCAGAGGGGCAACTGAAGCTTTCTTT
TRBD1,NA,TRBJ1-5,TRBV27,CASSTQGASVGNQPQHF,TGCGCCAGCAGTACCCAGGGGGCTAGCGTGGGCAATCAGCCCCAGCATTTT
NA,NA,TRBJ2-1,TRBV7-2,CASSSGCGSYNEQFF,TGTGCCAGCAGCTCAGGGTGCGGCTCCTACAATGAGCAGTTCTTC
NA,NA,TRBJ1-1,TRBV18,CASSPSGAEAFF,TGTGCCAGCTCACCATCAGGGGCCGAAGCTTTCTTT
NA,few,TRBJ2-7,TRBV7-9,CASSSSPLRTVSEQYF,TGTGCCAGCAGCTCTTCTCCCCTTAGGACAGTCAGCGAGCAGTACTTC
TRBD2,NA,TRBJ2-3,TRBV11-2,CASSLTSGAASDTQYF,TGTGCCAGCAGCTTGACTAGCGGGGCGGCTTCGGATACGCAGTATTTT
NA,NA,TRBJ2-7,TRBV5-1,CASSLETSYNEQYF,TGCGCCAGCAGCTTGGAAACCTCGTACAATGAGCAGTACTTC
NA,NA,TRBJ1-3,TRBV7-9,CASSASGRYSGNTIYF,TGTGCCAGCAGCGCCTCGGGACGGTACTCTGGAAACACCATATATTTT
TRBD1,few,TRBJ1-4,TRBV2,CASSGAGGREKLFF,TGTGCCAGCAGTGGGGCAGGGGGCCGAGAAAAACTGTTTTTT
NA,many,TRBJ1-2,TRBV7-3,CASSLTAGNYGYTF,TGTGCCAGCAGCTTAACGGCAGGGAACTATGGCTACACCTTC
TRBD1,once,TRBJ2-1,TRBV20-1,CSATYRDRAYNEQFF,TGCAGTGCTACCTACCGGGACAGGGCTTACAATGAGCAGTTCTTC
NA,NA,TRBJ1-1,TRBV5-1,CASSHPDTHTEAFF,TGCGCCAGCAGCCACCCGGACACCCACACTGAAGCTTTCTTT
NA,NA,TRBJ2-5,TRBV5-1,CASSLYQNSYNEQYF,TGCGCCAGCAGCTTATACCAGAACTCCTACAATGAGCAGTACTTC
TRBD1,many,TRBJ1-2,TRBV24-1,CATSDRQGLYGYTF,TGTGCCACCAGTGACCGACAGGGCCTCTATGGCTACACCTTC
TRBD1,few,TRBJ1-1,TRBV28,CASTPVTGENTEAFF,TGTGCCAGCACCCCAGTGACAGGGGAGAACACTGAAGCTTTCTTT
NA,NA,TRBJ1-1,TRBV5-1,CASRSSGEGMSEAFF,TGCGCCAGCAGATCCAGCGGGGAGGGAATGTCTGAAGCTTTCTTT
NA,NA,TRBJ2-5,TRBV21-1,CASSKEATGEPSLRETQYF,TGTGCCAGCAGCAAAGAAGCGACAGGGGAACCCTCTTTACGAGAGACCCAGTACTTC
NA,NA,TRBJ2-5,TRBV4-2,CASSQAGTLYNEQYF,TGTGCCAGCAGCCAAGCTGGCACCCTATACAATGAGCAGTACTTC
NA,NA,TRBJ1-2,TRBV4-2,CASSQEGTTTSYGYTF,TGTGCCAGCAGCCAAGAAGGGACGACGACTAGCTATGGCTACACCTTC
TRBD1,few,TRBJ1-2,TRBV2,CASSGTGKFTDGYTF,TGTGCCAGCAGCGGGACAGGGAAGTTTACGGATGGCTACACCTTC
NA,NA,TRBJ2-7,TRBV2,CASSFRTVEQYF,TGTGCCAGCAGTTTTCGGACGGTCGAGCAGTACTTC
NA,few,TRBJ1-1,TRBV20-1,CSACTGWVNTEAFF,TGCAGTGCTTGTACAGGGTGGGTGAACACTGAAGCTTTCTTT
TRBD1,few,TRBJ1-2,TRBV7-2,CASSQRQGSDGYTF,TGTGCCAGCAGCCAAAGACAGGGTTCAGATGGCTACACCTTC
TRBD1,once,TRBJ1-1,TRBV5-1,CASSLQGVHTEAFF,TGCGCCAGCAGCTTACAGGGGGTACACACTGAAGCTTTCTTT
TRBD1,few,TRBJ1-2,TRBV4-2,CASSPPGQGIRVYGYTF,TGTGCCAGCAGCCCTCCGGGACAGGGAATAAGGGTGTATGGCTACACCTTC
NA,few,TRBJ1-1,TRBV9,CASSADARGTEAFF,TGTGCCAGCAGCGCCGATGCCCGGGGCACTGAAGCTTTCTTT
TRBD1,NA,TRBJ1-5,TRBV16,CASSQSQGVNQPQHF,TGTGCCAGCAGCCAATCCCAGGGGGTAAATCAGCCCCAGCATTTT
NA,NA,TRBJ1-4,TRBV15,CATSSAGRENLGEKLFF,TGTGCCACCAGCTCCGCCGGGAGGGAAAACCTCGGGGAAAAACTGTTTTTT
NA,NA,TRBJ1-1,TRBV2,CASSEESASTEAFF,TGTGCCAGCAGTGAAGAGTCAGCAAGCACTGAAGCTTTCTTT
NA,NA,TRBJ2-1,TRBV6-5,CASSYSGVNYNEQFF,TGTGCCAGCAGTTACTCAGGGGTCAACTACAATGAGCAGTTCTTC
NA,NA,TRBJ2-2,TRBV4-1,CASSQEGYTGELFF,TGCGCCAGCAGCCAAGAGGGGTACACCGGGGAGCTGTTTTTT